A selection of T cell receptor beta chains follows, all from one sample in a study of control samples from healthy donors and cancer patients. Clones were read by immunoSEQ multiplex PCR, and TCRdb kept only the in-frame ones, dropping some. This table holds more than 85,000 clones, about 91% found once. Sequencing was carried out using blood. Every receptor here comes from a woman between 18 and 29 years old in good health. The CDR3 runs from the conserved cysteine through the conserved F or W.

>TRBV6-2/TRBV6-3|TRBJ2-7
CASSYPTSGASYEQYF
>TRBV30|TRBJ2-5
CAWSGRGDQETQYF
>TRBV28|TRBJ1-4
CASSLREKLFF
>TRBV4-3|TRBJ2-7
CASSQANGEQYF
>TRBV7-6|TRBJ2-7
CASTRGTGPYEQYF
>TRBV18|TRBJ1-1
CASSPRENTEAFF
>TRBV10-1|TRBJ2-3
CASSDRLGREVTQYF
>TRBV18|TRBJ2-3
CASSGPDTQYF
>TRBV5-1|TRBJ2-5
CASSPGGGAAETQYF
>TRBV6-1|TRBJ2-3
CASSEPSGQGTDTQYF
>TRBV11-2|TRBJ2-3
CASSLDLAGGLDTQYF
>TRBV10-3|TRBJ2-5
CAISGQGQLETQYF
>TRBV6-5|TRBJ1-4
CASKRQKTNEKLFF
>TRBV3-1/TRBV3-2|TRBJ2-7
CASSQDKYEQYF
>TRBV28|TRBJ1-3
CASSKKVFPSGNTIYF
>TRBV5-5|TRBJ1-5
CASSQGFGNQPQHF
>TRBV29-1|TRBJ1-2
CSVGETWTGQHGYTF
>TRBV27|TRBJ2-5
CASSSTRGTGWETQYF
>TRBV30|TRBJ1-1
CAWDPGQNTEAFF
>TRBV29-1|TRBJ2-7
CSVKEGFEQYF
>TRBV11-3|TRBJ2-1
CASSSSHSYNEQFF
>TRBV7-3|TRBJ2-7
CASSLNSVGAYEQYF
>TRBV6-5|TRBJ2-7
CASRYGQGGYEQYF
>TRBV10-3|TRBJ1-1
CAITRTSNTEAFF
>TRBV10-3|TRBJ2-7
CAISEKLQGSYEQYF
>TRBV19|TRBJ2-3
CASSTSGTGSLYTQYF
>TRBV2|TRBJ1-4
CASSEEGGSNEKLFF
>TRBV20-1|TRBJ1-4
CSATIIEKLFF
>TRBV5-5|TRBJ1-5
CASSAGQFHNQPQHF
>TRBV28|TRBJ2-2
CASSPYHHVNTGELFF
>TRBV11-2|TRBJ2-2
CASSLETMGELFF
>TRBV6-2/TRBV6-3|TRBJ1-5
CASSYDNQPQHF
>TRBV24-1|TRBJ2-2
CATSVTSNTGELFF
>TRBV6-4|TRBJ1-6
CASSDGTQNSPLHF
>TRBV28|TRBJ2-1
CASSHRSSSGEQFF
>TRBV19|TRBJ1-1
CASSIGSGGLTEAFF
>TRBV19|TRBJ2-7
CASSITHPYEQYF
>TRBV28|TRBJ2-3
CASSWDSGGGTDTQYF
>TRBV18|TRBJ1-3
CASSGQGFSGNTIYF
>TRBV27|TRBJ2-7
CASSFRAGSNVYEQYF
>TRBV21-1|TRBJ1-2
CASTTKCVCKGDYGYTF
>TRBV5-1|TRBJ2-2
CASSLRVAGDGELFF
>TRBV28|TRBJ1-3
CASSPATGVGNTIYF
>TRBV7-8|TRBJ2-2
CASSPLAANTGELFF
>TRBV21-1|TRBJ2-7
CASTYGQRSSYEQYF
>TRBV7-9|TRBJ1-5
CASSLGPYSNQPQHF
>TRBV4-2|TRBJ2-4
CASSQEVSGTSGRGNIQYF
>TRBV5-1|TRBJ2-1
CASSVDWSSYNEQFF
>TRBV6-5|TRBJ2-2
CASSYGQPHTGELFF
>TRBV6-6|TRBJ1-2
CASSDGGVGGYTF
>TRBV28|TRBJ1-3
CASSFRGNTIYF
>TRBV6-5|TRBJ1-1
CASSHDEMNTEAFF
>TRBV28|TRBJ2-6
CASQDREASGANVLTF